This record concerns one T cell receptor beta chain sequence. This entry belongs to a study of CD8 T cells in Susac syndrome. The V and J ends lost 4 bases and 1 base respectively, with 6 bases between them. The germline V gene has CDR1 SGHDT and CDR2 YYEEEE. The CDR3 length is 12 residues. With random hexamers, reverse transcription was performed on roughly 0.45 to 1 ug of RNA. TCRdb passed the immunoSEQ multiplex PCR reads through MiXCR, listing each CDR3 protein once. This sample yields more than 110,000 distinct CDR3 sequences, of which 94% are seen a single time; 0.27% belongs to the top ten. The receptor was isolated from a human donor in good health. The sequencing input was CD8+ T cells from PBMCs. The chain couples TRBV5-6 to TRBJ2-7; D gene unclear. CDR3 residues: CASSKASYEQYF. CDR3 bases: TGTGCCAGCAGCAAAGCGTCCTACGAGCAGTACTTC.